Listed here are 25 T cell receptor beta chains from one sample, sequenced in a study of CD8+ T cells in alopecia areata. Treatment indicated: oral pan-JAK inhibitor, 5-10 mg twice daily. The sequencing template was cDNA reverse transcribed from extracted RNA. Some clones are missing from TCRdb's copy, which holds only in-frame ones; the method was immunoSEQ multiplex PCR. The sample has fewer than 250,000 clones, less than 65% seen once. The source material was CD4+ T cells sorted from blood, sampled at week 4, from a patient treated with tofacitinib. These receptors originate from a human donor with alopecia areata.

The genes are TRBV15 and TRBJ2-3, with no clear D. Germline lookup yields CDR1 LNHNV and CDR2 YYDKDF (reference sequence). The V end lost 0 bases, the J end lost 5 bases, and 3 bases lay between the germline ends. The CDR3 contains 12 residues. The chain's CDR3 is CATSRDLDTQYF. The CDR3 bases are TGTGCCACCAGCAGAGACCTAGATACGCAGTATTTT.

The chain is built from TRBV5-1 and TRBJ2-7, with 10 bases matching TRBD2. The ends lost 4 bases at V and 4 bases at J; junction bases unmatched: 8. CDR1 is SGHRS, CDR2 YFSETQ, per germline. The CDR3 has 15 amino acids. Here the CDR3 reads CASSTTLAGAYEQYF. CDR3 coding DNA: TGCGCCAGCAGCACCACCCTAGCGGGGGCTTACGAGCAGTACTTC. Looking up the rest from reference TRBV5-1 and TRBJ2-7 gives the full variable domain: KAGVTQTPRYLIKTRGQQVTLSCSPISGHRSVSWYQQTPGQGLQFLFEYFSETQRNKGNFPGRFSGRQFSNSRSEMNVSTLELGDSALYLCASSTTLAGAYEQYFGPGTRLTVT.

The chain employs TRBV30 and TRBJ2-7; maybe TRBD1 (5 bases). Germline V gene sequence: CDR1 GTSNPN, CDR2 SVGIG (reference sequence). The germline V and J ends were trimmed by 1 base and 2 bases, with 18 bases remaining between them. This CDR3 region has 16 residues. The CDR3 spells CAWSAQGAGWPYEQYF. CDR3 nucleotide sequence: TGTGCCTGGAGTGCCCAAGGGGCAGGGTGGCCCTACGAGCAGTACTTC.

This rearrangement joins TRBV5-6 to TRBJ2-3; 7 positions agree with TRBD2. The CDR3 spans 16 residues. V was clipped by 4 bases and J by 3 bases; unmatched bases: 11. CDR1 SGHDT and CDR2 YYEEEE come from the germline V gene. DNA of the CDR3: TGTGCCAGCAGCCTTCTCGGGGACTACTCAACAGATACGCAGTATTTT. This codes for CASSLLGDYSTDTQYF.

V gene TRBV7-9 combines with J gene TRBJ1-5; D perhaps matches TRBD1 (5 bases). Germline CDR1 is SEHNR and CDR2 is FQNEAQ (reference sequence). Trimming took off 0 bases at V and 1 base at J, with 13 bases between the two ends. The CDR3 has 17 amino acids. The DNA for the CDR3 is TGTGCCAGCAGCTTAGCTATGGGGGTCGAGAGCAATCAGCCCCAGCATTTT. Translation: CASSLAMGVESNQPQHF.

The chain couples TRBV7-6 to TRBJ2-2, with D possibly being TRBD2 (5 bases). Germline CDR1 SGHVS, CDR2 FNYEAQ. The CDR3 has 13 residues. Trimming shortened V by 5 bases and J by 1 base, and 5 bases separated the two germline ends. The CDR3 DNA follows: TGTGCCAGCAGCCGGGGGAACACCGGGGAGCTGTTTTTT. It codes for CASSRGNTGELFF. Drawing the rest from reference TRBV7-6 and TRBJ2-2, the complete variable domain is GAGVSQSPRYKVTKRGQDVALRCDPISGHVSLYWYRQALGQGPEFLTYFNYEAQQDKSGLPNDRFSAERPEGSISTLTIQRTEQRDSAMYRCASSRGNTGELFFGEGSRLTVL.

The rearrangement links TRBV19 to TRBJ2-1; 11 nucleotides line up with TRBD2. This CDR3 contains 15 residues. The V segment lost 8 bases and the J segment 8 bases; nucleotides outside the gene matches: 11. The V gene's germline CDR1 is LNHDA and CDR2 SQIVND (reference sequence). The DNA for the CDR3 is TGTGCCAGTGGGGACCTAGCGGGGGGTATCGATGAGCAGTTCTTC. Translated, it gives CASGDLAGGIDEQFF.

In its sample, this clone was seen a few times. Distinct nucleotide sequences in the sample also encode this CDR3. The chain recombines TRBV10-3 with TRBJ2-3; a weak D match, TRBD1 (5 bases). CDR1 is ENHRY and CDR2 is SYGVKD in the germline V gene. Trimming left V 3 bases short and J 0 bases short, with 7 bases between. The CDR3 has 14 residues. The CDR3 sequence: CAISEGASTDTQYF. DNA for the CDR3: TGTGCCATCAGTGAAGGGGCTAGCACAGATACGCAGTATTTT.

This clone appeared a few times. The rearrangement links TRBV29-1 to TRBJ2-3; 7 bases agree with TRBD1. The CDR3 spans 11 residues. The V segment lost 4 bases and the J segment 15 bases; nucleotides outside the gene matches: 10. Looked up from germline, CDR1 is SQVTM and CDR2 is ANQGSEA. The CDR3 DNA reads TGCAGCGTTGTTCGTGGAAGGGGGCTATATTTT. Residues: CSVVRGRGLYF.

This chain joins TRBV4-2 and TRBJ1-6; D gene ambiguous. The CDR3 consists of 14 residues. CDR1 LGHNA and CDR2 YNFKEQ come from the germline V gene. Trimming stripped 0 bases from V and 7 bases from J, with 7 bases between. The CDR3 DNA reads TGTGCCAGCAGCCAAGATAACAGCAATTCACCCCTCCACTTT. Amino acid sequence: CASSQDNSNSPLHF.

V usage is TRBV30 and J usage is TRBJ1-2; 9 nucleotides agree with TRBD1. Germline V gene sequence: CDR1 GTSNPN, CDR2 SVGIG (reference sequence). The CDR3 has 14 residues. After removal of 4 bases from V and 4 bases from J, the junction contained 7 bases not matched to a gene. The CDR3 is CAWTNRGLGYGYTF. The CDR3 coding sequence is TGTGCCTGGACTAACAGGGGGCTTGGCTATGGCTACACCTTC.

The chain has TRBV29-1 and TRBJ2-7, with D unclear. This CDR3 region has 12 residues. CDR1 SQVTM and CDR2 ANQGSEA come from the germline V gene. V was clipped by 7 bases and J by 6 bases, with 16 bases between them. As DNA, the CDR3 is TGCAGCGGGTTGGGGAATGGTCGCGAGCAGTACTTC. Amino acid sequence: CSGLGNGREQYF.

The V and J genes are TRBV7-8 and TRBJ1-2; D may be TRBD1 (5 bases). Germline V gene lookup returns CDR1 SGHVS and CDR2 FQNEAQ. This CDR3 region has 13 residues. V shed 3 bases and J shed 8 bases, with 13 bases lying between them. As DNA, the CDR3 is TGTGCCAGCAGCTTGGCGGGACTTAACGGCTACACCTTC. This codes for CASSLAGLNGYTF.

The chain carries TRBV6-5 and TRBJ1-2; TRBD1 matches at 8 bases. The V segment lost 5 bases and the J segment 4 bases; nucleotides outside the gene matches: 6. This CDR3 has 14 residues. In germline, CDR1 is MNHEY, CDR2 SVGAGI. CDR3 region: CASSTGGTGYGYTF. The CDR3 bases are TGTGCCAGCAGTACCGGTGGGACAGGCTATGGCTACACCTTC.

V gene TRBV18 combines with J gene TRBJ1-5; D not certain. Germline V gene lookup returns CDR1 KGHSH and CDR2 LQKENI. The V end was cut by 2 bases, the J end by 7 bases, with 18 bases between. This CDR3 region has 16 residues. The CDR3 DNA is TGTGCCAGCTCACCATCCACCCCGGGGTCGGGCCAGCCCCAGCATTTT. Its protein is CASSPSTPGSGQPQHF.

The genes are TRBV9 and TRBJ2-3, with a tentative D call TRBD2 (6 bases). Germline CDR1 SGDLS, CDR2 YYNGEE. The V gene lost 5 bases and the J gene lost 7 bases, with 20 bases spanning the gap. The CDR3 runs 15 residues. Here the CDR3 reads CASSETSMGWYTQYF. CDR3 DNA sequence: TGTGCCAGCAGTGAGACTAGTATGGGGTGGTATACGCAGTATTTT.

The V call is TRBV2, the J call TRBJ1-4; no firm D call. Germline CDR1 is SNHLY and CDR2 is FYNNEI. This CDR3 contains 14 residues. V lost 0 bases, J lost 10 bases, and 12 bases lay in between. This CDR3 is CASSEAEGRGKLFF. CDR3 DNA: TGTGCCAGCAGTGAAGCAGAAGGGCGGGGAAAACTGTTTTTT.

The chain links TRBV5-6 to TRBJ1-2; TRBD1 matches at 9 bases. CDR1 and CDR2 from the germline V gene are SGHDT and YYEEEE. V gave up 3 bases and J gave up 6 bases; unmatched junction bases: 9. CDR3 length equals 15 residues. The CDR3 region is CASSSRDRDPHGYTF. The CDR3 region has the DNA TGTGCCAGCAGCTCCCGGGACAGGGATCCTCATGGCTACACCTTC.

This clone has a single count. The chain recombines TRBV30 with TRBJ1-6, with a tentative D call TRBD1 (6 bases). CDR1 GTSNPN and CDR2 SVGIG come from the germline V gene (reference sequence). Trimming left V 3 bases short and J 7 bases short, with 10 bases between. This CDR3 spans 13 amino acids. CDR3 bases: TGTGCCTGGAGACAGGGTTACAATTCACCCCTCCACTTT. Translation gives CAWRQGYNSPLHF.

The chain uses TRBV2 and TRBJ1-1; D unclear. Trimming left V 4 bases short and J 4 bases short, with 16 bases between. CDR1 is SNHLY, CDR2 FYNNEI, per germline. This CDR3 contains 15 residues. CDR3 in amino acids: CASSAGRARGTEAFF. The CDR3 DNA sequence: TGTGCCAGCAGTGCGGGGAGGGCGCGGGGCACTGAAGCTTTCTTT.

This clone was seen a handful of times. The gene calls are TRBV27 and TRBJ1-5, with 11 bases matching TRBD1. Germline values: CDR1 MNHEY, CDR2 SMNVEV (reference sequence). The V and J ends lost 0 bases and 1 base, in that order; junction bases with no gene match: 5. CDR3 length equals 18 residues. Written as DNA, the CDR3 is TGTGCCAGCAGTTTATCAGGGGGACAGGGGGTAAGCAATCAGCCCCAGCATTTT. Protein sequence: CASSLSGGQGVSNQPQHF.

This clone was seen only a few times. The rearrangement uses TRBV23-1 and TRBJ2-5, with 11 nucleotides matching TRBD2. TRBV23-1 counts as an open reading frame of uncertain function. The CDR3 totals 17 residues. Losses at the gene ends were 3 bases for V and 5 bases for J; bases not matched to a gene: 11. Written as DNA, the CDR3 is TGCGCCAGCAGTCACCGGACTAGCGGGTTCTTAGGGGAGACCCAGTACTTC. Translating gives CASSHRTSGFLGETQYF.

This clone was detected once. The chain links TRBV25-1 to TRBJ1-2, with D unclear. Trimming took 1 base from V and 4 from J, leaving 13 bases between them. The CDR3 contains 15 residues. In germline, CDR1 is MGHDK, CDR2 SYGVNS. The CDR3 sequence: CASSESVRSAYGYTF. The CDR3 DNA sequence: TGTGCCAGCAGTGAATCGGTCAGGTCGGCCTATGGCTACACCTTC.

The V call is TRBV9, the J call TRBJ2-3; 7 bases line up with TRBD2. Germline V gene sequence: CDR1 SGDLS, CDR2 YYNGEE. The CDR3 consists of 13 residues. The V gene end was trimmed by 4 bases and the J gene end by 5 bases; junction bases not matched to a gene: 4. CDR3 coding DNA: TGTGCCAGCAGCCTACCGGGAGGAGATACGCAGTATTTT. It codes for CASSLPGGDTQYF.

The V and J genes are TRBV15 and TRBJ2-7, with 10 bases fitting TRBD2. The CDR3 is made up of 15 amino acids. Trimming took 0 bases from V and 6 from J; bases not matched to a gene: 5. The germline gives CDR1 LNHNV, CDR2 YYDKDF (reference sequence). DNA for the CDR3: TGTGCCACCAGCAGAGATCAAGTAGCGGGGGGCGAGCAGTACTTC. It codes for CATSRDQVAGGEQYF. The full variable domain, in which reference TRBV15 and TRBJ2-7 provide the parts outside the CDR3, is DAMVIQNPRYQVTQFGKPVTLSCSQTLNHNVMYWYQQKSSQAPKLLFHYYDKDFNNEADTPDNFQSRRPNTSFCFLDIRSPGLGDTAMYLCATSRDQVAGGEQYFGPGTRLTVT.